A single TCR beta chain is shown here with its context. Its antigen target is currently unknown. Within one base of it there is no much larger clone, and no base qualities were kept. The immunoSEQ Assay was the method used to sequence TCRbeta CDR3 regions. After extraction, genomic DNA underwent amplification by bias-controlled multiplex PCR, followed by high-throughput sequencing. The original methods were these. To quantify the absolute abundance of every unique TCRbeta CDR3 region, sequences were collapsed and filtered. Usable DNA was measured by amplifying reference genes present in all nucleated cells, and TCRbeta template counts were normalized to that usable DNA to estimate T cell fraction. Repertoire TCRs were annotated as SARS-CoV-2-specific when V gene, CDR3 amino acid sequence and J gene were exactly matched to a known reactive TCR set. The reference SARS-CoV-2 TCR set came from MIRA and was filtered for enrichment in COVID-19-positive ImmuneCODE repertoires, removing public or cross-reactive TCRs. Drawing on the MIRA antigens, annotated TCRs were analysed further at the level of specific ORF or position within ORF. Depth was the summed frequency of annotated unique rearrangements, while breadth was defined as annotated unique rearrangements over total unique productive rearrangements. Two-sided Wilcoxon rank-sum tests were used to compare TCR breadth between groups. TCRdb provides this immuneACCESS table in a form limited to in-frame rearrangements. Some clones are lacking; in checked studies, under half of them reflect an unresolved V gene, and why the rest are absent is not known. The DNA gave D and trimming, while V, J and clone size come from that table. The sample profile shows some 340,000 clones; roughly 80% of them were found once. The top ten clonotypes cover 2% to 2.5% of the sample.

The sample belongs to a study of Ad26.COV2.S vaccination and SARS-CoV-2 variants (dated by TCRdb to 2020 to 2022). Regarding the study in general: Vaccine-arm donors came from COV1001, a multicentre, randomized, double-blind, placebo-controlled phase I-IIa trial of Ad26.COV2.S in healthy adults. Ad26.COV2.S was given intramuscularly at 5x10^10 or 1x10^11 viral particles, as a single shot or as two shots 56 days apart. Throughout the experiments and outcome assessment, investigators stayed blinded to trial group allocation. The specificity and breadth of SARS-CoV-2-reactive T cell receptors after Ad26.COV2.S vaccination were assessed by TCRbeta repertoire sequencing. The TCR-sequenced set comprised approximately 32 samples: some 20 Ad26.COV2.S vaccine recipients, 5 placebo recipients and 8 SARS-CoV-2 convalescent individuals. Trial participants were randomized into five groups of five, in which low-dose or high-dose Ad26.COV2.S was given once or twice, or placebo was given on both occasions. Overall results and qualifications from the work: After vaccination, spike-specific CD8+ and CD4+ T cell responses were reported to show substantial breadth. Vaccine and placebo recipients had comparable non-spike TCR breadth, which fits with the vaccine containing only spike. According to the authors, total T cell responses may have been underestimated by the TCR breadth and depth analyses. Compared with placebo recipients, Ad26.COV2.S recipients showed higher spike-specific TCR breadth (P = 0.0014). Comparing responses between vaccine doses or regimens was not something the study was powered to do.

This specimen's treatment or condition label, interpreted: some 19 received Ad26.COV2.S at low or high dose, single or two shots; roughly five received placebo; per-sample allocation not given. Repertoires of vaccine and placebo recipients were sequenced from samples taken on day 63 after the first injection. In Cohort 1b, fewer than 30 adults aged 18-55 years were enrolled at a single site in Boston, USA, between 29 July and 7 August 2020. As a vaccine, Ad26.COV2.S was a replication-incompetent adenovirus type 26 vector that expressed a prefusion-stabilized SARS-CoV-2 spike protein derived from the original Wuhan strain. V was cut back by 2 bases and J by 6 bases, leaving a gap of 8 bases between them. From the germline V gene, CDR1 is MNHEY and CDR2 is SVGEGT. The cysteine opens and the phenylalanine closes a CDR3 of 13 amino acids. Just CDR3 DNA is preserved here, 39 bases in frame from base 1.

The receptor comes from a person aged 18 to 59 who received the Ad26.COV2.S COVID-19 vaccine or a placebo. The V gene is TRBV6-2 or TRBV6-3 and the J gene is TRBJ1-5; a tentative D call is TRBD1 (5 bases match). The sequencing used peripheral blood, collected in a trial of Ad26.COV2.S vaccine versus placebo. The DNA sequence is as follows: TGTGCCAGCAGTTACGGGGGAGGTCAGCCCCAGCATTTT. Translation gives CASSYGGGQPQHF.